The clone carrying this T cell receptor (beta chain) has a handful of counts. As yet, its antigen is unknown. The read gets to within 3 residues of the CDR3 end, and the germline J gene fills in the rest. Other DNA sequences in the sample encode the same CDR3. This sample is drawn from a study of T cell clonality in common variable immunodeficiency. Overall study results and limits: Common variable immunodeficiency TCR beta sequences reportedly had fewer deletions and N-nucleotide insertions.

Control and CVID samples contributed equal amounts of genomic DNA. Profiled with immunoSEQ multiplex PCR; TCRdb holds only in-frame clones, not every one. The table lists about 19,000 clones, with no singletons. Germline-derived CDR1 and CDR2 are GTSNPN and SVGIG (reference sequence). There are 15 residues in the CDR3. Sample: peripheral blood mononuclear cells. The origin of this receptor is a human donor with common variable immunodeficiency. This chain uses TRBV30 with TRBJ1-2; no reliable D call. The part of the CDR3 DNA that was read is TGTGCCTGGAGTGTAGGGCAGGCTCCGAGCTACGGC. It codes for CAWSVGQAPSYG. The whole CDR3 is CAWSVGQAPSYGYTF.